This TCR beta chain was identified in a study of cytomegalovirus exposure and HLA in healthy donors. Overall study findings and caveats: Researchers catalogued some 160 TCR beta chains as cytomegalovirus-associated.

With regard to this clone: Its target is not known.

The repertoire was sequenced with immunoSEQ multiplex PCR; TCRdb's copy has only in-frame clones and lacks some. The sample yields around 240,000 clones, about 90% seen once. This receptor was obtained from a young woman in good health and CMV-seronegative. Sequencing input: PBMCs.

The CDR3 sequence is CASSFVPGELFF. In DNA, the CDR3 is TGTGCCAGCAGTTTCGTCCCCGGGGAGCTGTTTTTT. This chain connects TRBV28 to TRBJ2-2; D gene uncertain. The CDR3 runs to 12 residues. V was pared by 3 bases and J by 6 bases, with 5 bases between. Germline lookup yields CDR1 MDHEN and CDR2 SYDVKM. The full variable domain, with the rest looked up from reference TRBV28 and TRBJ2-2, is DVKVTQSSRYLVKRTGEKVFLECVQDMDHENMFWYRQDPGLGLRLIYFSYDVKMKEKGDIPEGYSVSREKKERFSLILESASTNQTSMYLCASSFVPGELFFGEGSRLTVL.